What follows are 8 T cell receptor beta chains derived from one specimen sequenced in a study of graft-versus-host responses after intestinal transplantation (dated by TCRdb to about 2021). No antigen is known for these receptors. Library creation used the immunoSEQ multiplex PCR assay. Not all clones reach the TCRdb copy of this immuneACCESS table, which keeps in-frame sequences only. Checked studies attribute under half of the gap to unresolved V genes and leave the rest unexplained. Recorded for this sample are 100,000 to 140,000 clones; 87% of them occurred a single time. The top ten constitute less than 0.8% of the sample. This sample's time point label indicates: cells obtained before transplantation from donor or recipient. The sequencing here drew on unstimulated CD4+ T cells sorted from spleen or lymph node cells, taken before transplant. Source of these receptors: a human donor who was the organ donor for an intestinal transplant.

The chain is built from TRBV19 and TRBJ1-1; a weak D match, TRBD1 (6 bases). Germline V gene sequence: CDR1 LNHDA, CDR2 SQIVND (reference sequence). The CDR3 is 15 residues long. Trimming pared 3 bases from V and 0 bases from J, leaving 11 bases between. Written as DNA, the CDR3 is TGTGCCAGTAGTATCGGACAGATAATGAACACTGAAGCTTTCTTT. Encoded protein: CASSIGQIMNTEAFF.

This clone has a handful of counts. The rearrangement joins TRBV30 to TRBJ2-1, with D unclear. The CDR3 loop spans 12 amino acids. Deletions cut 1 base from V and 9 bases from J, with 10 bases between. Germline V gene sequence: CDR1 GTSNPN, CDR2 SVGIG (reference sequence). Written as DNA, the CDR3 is TGTGCCTGGAGTGGAGTGTCGAGTGAGCAGTTCTTC. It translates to CAWSGVSSEQFF. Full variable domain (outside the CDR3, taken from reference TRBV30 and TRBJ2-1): SQTIHQWPATLVQPVGSPLSLECTVEGTSNPNLYWYRQAAGRGLQLLFYSVGIGQISSEVPQNLSASRPQDRQFILSSKKLLLSDSGFYLCAWSGVSSEQFFGPGTRLTVL.

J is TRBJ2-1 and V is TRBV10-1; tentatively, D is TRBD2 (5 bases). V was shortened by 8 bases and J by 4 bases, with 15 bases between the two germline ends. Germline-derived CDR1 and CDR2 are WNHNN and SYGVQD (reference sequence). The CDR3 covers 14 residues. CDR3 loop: CASQRASNYNEQFF. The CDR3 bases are TGCGCCAGCCAAAGGGCTAGCAATTACAATGAGCAGTTCTTC.

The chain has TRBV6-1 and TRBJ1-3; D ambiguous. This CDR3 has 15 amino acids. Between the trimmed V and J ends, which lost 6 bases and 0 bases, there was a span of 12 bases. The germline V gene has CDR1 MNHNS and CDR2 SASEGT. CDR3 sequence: CASRTMSDSGNTIYF. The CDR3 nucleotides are TGTGCCAGCAGGACGATGTCAGACTCTGGAAACACCATATATTTT.

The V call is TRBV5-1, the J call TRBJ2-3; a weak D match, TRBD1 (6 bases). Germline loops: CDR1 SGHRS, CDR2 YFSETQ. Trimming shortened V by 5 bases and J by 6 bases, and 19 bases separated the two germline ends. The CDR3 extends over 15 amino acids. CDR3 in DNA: TGCGCCAGCAGTATACGTTCAGGGGCTCAGGATACGCAGTATTTT. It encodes CASSIRSGAQDTQYF.

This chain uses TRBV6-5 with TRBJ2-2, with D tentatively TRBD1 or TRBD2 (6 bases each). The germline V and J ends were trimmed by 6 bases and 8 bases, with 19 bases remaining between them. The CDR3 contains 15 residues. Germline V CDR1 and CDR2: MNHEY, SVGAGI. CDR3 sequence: CASRGGRHLVGELFF. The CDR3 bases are TGTGCCAGCAGGGGGGGCCGCCACCTTGTTGGGGAGCTGTTTTTT.

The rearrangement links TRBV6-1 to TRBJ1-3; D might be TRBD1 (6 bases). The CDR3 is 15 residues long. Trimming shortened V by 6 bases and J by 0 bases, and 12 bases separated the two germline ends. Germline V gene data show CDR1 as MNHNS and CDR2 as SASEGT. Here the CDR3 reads CASSKSGVSGNTIYF. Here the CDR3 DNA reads TGTGCCAGCAGCAAATCAGGGGTCTCTGGAAACACCATATATTTT.

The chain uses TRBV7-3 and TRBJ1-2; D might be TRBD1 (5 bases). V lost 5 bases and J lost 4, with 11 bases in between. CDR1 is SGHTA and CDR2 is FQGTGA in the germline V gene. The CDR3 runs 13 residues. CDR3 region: CASSLTGGYGYTF. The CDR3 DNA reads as TGTGCCAGCAGCCTCACAGGAGGCTATGGCTACACCTTC.